One sample yielded the 31 T cell receptor beta chains listed below, sequenced in a study of cytomegalovirus exposure and HLA in healthy donors. PCR was performed using 60 Vbeta and 13 Jbeta primers. TCRdb's copy holds only in-frame clones and misses some; the assay was immunoSEQ multiplex PCR. The profile shows over 150,000 clones, about 80% of them singletons. The sequencing sample was made of PBMCs. These receptors came from a man in his thirties or forties in good health and CMV-seropositive.

This chain's CDR3 is CASSEPGFGGDAEAFF. CDR3 nucleotide sequence: TGCGCCAGCAGTGAGCCGGGGTTTGGGGGGGACGCTGAAGCTTTCTTT. This rearrangement joins TRBV10-2 to TRBJ1-1; D possibly corresponds to TRBD1 (5 bases). The CDR3 totals 16 residues. V was clipped by 2 bases and J by 6 bases, with 19 bases between them. Germline lookup yields CDR1 WSHSY and CDR2 SAAADI.

This sequence joins TRBV30 and TRBJ1-3, with D possibly TRBD1 on 5 matching bases. The CDR3 covers 14 residues. V lost 2 bases and J lost 10, with 18 bases in between. Germline CDR1 GTSNPN, CDR2 SVGIG (reference sequence). The CDR3 region is CAWSIQGGSWTIYF. CDR3 sequence (DNA): TGTGCCTGGAGTATCCAGGGAGGGTCTTGGACCATATATTTT.

The CDR3 here is CASSQTGGGYNEQFF. For the CDR3, the DNA is TGTGCCAGCAGCCAGACAGGGGGAGGCTACAATGAGCAGTTCTTC. This sequence joins TRBV14 and TRBJ2-1; 9 bases align to TRBD1. The CDR3 spans 15 residues. With V trimmed by 3 bases and J by 3 bases, 3 bases remained unmatched. The germline V gene has CDR1 SGHDN and CDR2 FVKESK.

This chain joins TRBV15 and TRBJ2-5, with TRBD2 matching 8 bases. The V and J ends lost 0 bases and 5 bases, in that order; junction bases with no gene match: 2. CDR3 size: 14 residues. The germline gives CDR1 LNHNV, CDR2 YYDKDF (reference sequence). This CDR3 reads CATSRDRLAETQYF. CDR3 DNA: TGTGCCACCAGCAGAGATCGACTAGCGGAGACCCAGTACTTC.

The gene calls are TRBV28 and TRBJ1-1; D possibly corresponds to TRBD1 (5 bases). Trimming removed 6 bases from V and 11 bases from J, with 16 bases in between. Germline V gene data show CDR1 as MDHEN and CDR2 as SYDVKM. The CDR3 is 12 residues long. CDR3 DNA sequence: TGTGCCAGCAGCTCGCAGGGCCCGTCGGCTTTCTTT. Its translation is CASSSQGPSAFF.

The V and J genes are TRBV7-2 and TRBJ2-3; 9 bases agree with TRBD2. CDR1 SGHTA and CDR2 FQGNSA come from the germline V gene. This CDR3 has 18 amino acids. Germline trimming cut 1 base from V and 2 bases from J; bases unmatched to any gene: 10. As DNA, the CDR3 is TGTGCCAGCAGCTTAGTGGGCGGCACTAGCGGGTTCACAGATACGCAGTATTTT. Protein: CASSLVGGTSGFTDTQYF.

This clone came up once. CDR3 region: CASSPRQGGEKLFF. The CDR3 DNA sequence: TGTGCCAGCAGCCCCAGACAGGGTGGTGAAAAACTGTTTTTT. The rearrangement links TRBV7-2 to TRBJ1-4, with 7 positions matching TRBD1. Germline V gene data show CDR1 as SGHTA and CDR2 as FQGNSA. The CDR3 runs 14 residues. J lost 7 bases, V lost 5 bases, and 7 bases had no gene match.

The chain links TRBV19 to TRBJ2-1; 10 bases map to TRBD1. CDR1 and CDR2 (germline): LNHDA, SQIVND (reference sequence). The ends lost 8 bases at V and 8 bases at J; junction bases unmatched: 9. CDR3 length: 14 amino acids. The CDR3: CASVDRGRSDEQFF. In DNA form, the CDR3 reads TGTGCCAGTGTTGACAGGGGGCGGTCGGATGAGCAGTTCTTC.

The chain links TRBV28 to TRBJ2-5, with D tentatively TRBD1 (6 bases). This CDR3 comprises 15 residues. V lost 5 bases, J lost 0 bases, and 13 bases lay in between. CDR1 and CDR2 (germline): MDHEN, SYDVKM. The CDR3 DNA follows: TGTGCCAGCAGTCTCCGACAGGCGGACCAAGAGACCCAGTACTTC. Protein product: CASSLRQADQETQYF. Full variable domain (rest looked up from reference TRBV28 and TRBJ2-5): DVKVTQSSRYLVKRTGEKVFLECVQDMDHENMFWYRQDPGLGLRLIYFSYDVKMKEKGDIPEGYSVSREKKERFSLILESASTNQTSMYLCASSLRQADQETQYFGPGTRLLVL.

The V call is TRBV7-9, the J call TRBJ2-2, with D tentatively TRBD1 (6 bases). V dropped 2 bases and J dropped 5 bases, with 6 bases sitting between them. Per the germline V gene, CDR1 is SEHNR and CDR2 is FQNEAQ (reference sequence). The CDR3 length is 13 residues. The CDR3 region has the DNA TGTGCCAGCAGCTTACAGGGGACCGGGGAGCTGTTTTTT. Translated, it gives CASSLQGTGELFF. Supplemented by reference TRBV7-9 and TRBJ2-2, the full variable domain reads DTGVSQNPRHKITKRGQNVTFRCDPISEHNRLYWYRQTLGQGPEFLTYFQNEAQLEKSRLLSDRFSAERPKGSFSTLEIQRTEQGDSAMYLCASSLQGTGELFFGEGSRLTVL.

This clone came up once. This chain joins TRBV4-3 and TRBJ2-2; D unclear. Per germline, CDR1 LGHNA and CDR2 YSLEER. Trimming shortened V by 0 bases and J by 5 bases, and 7 bases separated the two germline ends. This CDR3 is 14 amino acids long. CDR3 region: CASSQDLVTGELFF. The DNA for the CDR3 is TGCGCCAGCAGCCAAGATCTAGTAACCGGGGAGCTGTTTTTT.

The rearrangement joins TRBV19 to TRBJ2-7; TRBD2 agrees at 10 bases. The length of the CDR3 is 16 residues. The J segment lost 6 bases and the V segment lost 1 base, leaving 9 bases of the junction unmatched. Germline CDR1 is LNHDA and CDR2 is SQIVND (reference sequence). The CDR3 DNA reads as TGTGCCAGTAGTATAGGAGCTAGCGGGAGAGTCGGCGAGCAGTACTTC. Translating it yields CASSIGASGRVGEQYF.

The chain employs TRBV27 and TRBJ2-5, with TRBD1 as a possible D gene (5 bases). The end of the DNA is better explained by TRBJ2-7, so the J call may be wrong. The germline gives CDR1 MNHEY, CDR2 SMNVEV (reference sequence). This CDR3 has 14 residues. The CDR3 DNA reads TGTGCCAGCAGTTTATCCCAGGGTTCCTACGAGCAGTACTTC. Translation gives CASSLSQGSYEQYF.

The CDR3, as DNA: TGTGCCAGCTCACCGTCCCCGTTAGCGGGGGAGACCCAGTACTTC. Translation gives CASSPSPLAGETQYF. This sequence joins TRBV18 and TRBJ2-5; 8 bases are a match to TRBD2. From germline, CDR1 is KGHSH and CDR2 LQKENI. CDR3 length: 15 residues. Trimming cost V 3 bases and J 5 bases; bases outside gene matches: 8. The complete variable domain, with remaining parts taken from reference TRBV18 and TRBJ2-5, reads NAGVMQNPRHLVRRRGQEARLRCSPMKGHSHVYWYRQLPEEGLKFMVYLQKENIIDESGMPKERFSAEFPKEGPSILRIQQVVRGDSAAYFCASSPSPLAGETQYFGPGTRLLVL.

The chain is built from TRBV7-2 and TRBJ2-1; 9 bases line up with TRBD2. CDR3 length equals 16 residues. Germline CDR1 reads SGHTA; CDR2 reads FQGNSA. The V segment lost 1 base and the J segment 6 bases; nucleotides outside the gene matches: 7. The CDR3 region is CASSLERGAGGNEQFF. The CDR3 DNA is TGTGCCAGCAGCTTAGAGCGGGGGGCGGGGGGCAATGAGCAGTTCTTC.

The CDR3 nucleotides are TGCAGCGTTTTTTCCGGGGGGCGGTACGAGCAGTACTTC. It specifies CSVFSGGRYEQYF. V and J are TRBV29-1 and TRBJ2-5; possible D gene TRBD2, 7 bases. Near its end, the DNA agrees better with TRBJ2-7, so the J call may be wrong. Per the germline V gene, CDR1 is SQVTM and CDR2 is ANQGSEA. This CDR3 contains 13 residues.

The V call is TRBV5-4, the J call TRBJ1-1; 7 nucleotides agree with TRBD1. The CDR3 totals 15 residues. CDR1 and CDR2 from the germline V gene are SGHNT and YYREEE (reference sequence). The trim removed 1 base at V and 2 bases at J, leaving 5 bases unmatched. CDR3 loop: CASSLPGQFNTEAFF. The CDR3 DNA sequence: TGTGCCAGCAGCTTGCCGGGACAGTTCAACACTGAAGCTTTCTTT.

J is TRBJ2-7 and V is TRBV5-1; D is perhaps TRBD2 (6 bases). Trimming cost V 4 bases and J 0 bases, with 14 bases left between them. The V gene's germline CDR1 is SGHRS and CDR2 YFSETQ. CDR3 length: 15 residues. CDR3: CASSGRDSSSYEQYF. The CDR3 DNA follows: TGCGCCAGCAGCGGACGGGACTCTTCCTCCTACGAGCAGTACTTC.

This rearrangement joins TRBV7-9 to TRBJ2-1; D is ambiguous. Germline V gives CDR1 SEHNR, CDR2 FQNEAQ (reference sequence). The CDR3 is 15 residues long. V was shortened by 3 bases and J by 0 bases, with 9 bases between the two germline ends. The CDR3 is CASSFLQSSYNEQFF. DNA for the CDR3: TGTGCCAGCAGCTTCCTACAGAGCTCCTACAATGAGCAGTTCTTC. The variable domain in full, completed from reference TRBV7-9 and TRBJ2-1, reads DTGVSQNPRHKITKRGQNVTFRCDPISEHNRLYWYRQTLGQGPEFLTYFQNEAQLEKSRLLSDRFSAERPKGSFSTLEIQRTEQGDSAMYLCASSFLQSSYNEQFFGPGTRLTVL.

The V and J genes are TRBV7-2 and TRBJ2-1, with 7 positions matching TRBD1. The CDR3 length is 16 residues. Germline V lookup: CDR1 SGHTA, CDR2 FQGNSA. J was trimmed by 2 bases and V by 2 bases; bases with no gene match: 6. The CDR3 bases are TGTGCCAGCAGCTTAAGACAGGACAGGACCTACAATGAGCAGTTCTTC. Translating gives CASSLRQDRTYNEQFF.

The chain couples TRBV30 to TRBJ1-1, with 9 bases identical to TRBD1. The V gene end was trimmed by 0 bases and the J gene end by 5 bases; junction bases not matched to a gene: 19. The CDR3 has 19 residues. Per the germline V gene, CDR1 is GTSNPN and CDR2 is SVGIG (reference sequence). DNA of the CDR3: TGTGCCTGGAGTGTACCCCGGTCGGGACAGGGTCATTTTTGGACTGAAGCTTTCTTT. Its translation is CAWSVPRSGQGHFWTEAFF. The variable domain in full, completed from reference TRBV30 and TRBJ1-1, reads SQTIHQWPATLVQPVGSPLSLECTVEGTSNPNLYWYRQAAGRGLQLLFYSVGIGQISSEVPQNLSASRPQDRQFILSSKKLLLSDSGFYLCAWSVPRSGQGHFWTEAFFGQGTRLTVV.

V is TRBV9 and J is TRBJ2-2; no definite D call. CDR3 length: 14 residues. The V and J ends lost 0 bases and 3 bases respectively, with 6 bases between them. The V gene's germline CDR1 is SGDLS and CDR2 YYNGEE. DNA of the CDR3: TGTGCCAGCAGCGTAGAACTGCACACCGGGGAGCTGTTTTTT. Its protein product is CASSVELHTGELFF.

The chain couples TRBV5-8 to TRBJ2-5; D is undetermined. In germline, CDR1 is SGHTS, CDR2 YDEGEE. The CDR3 spans 14 residues. V shed 3 bases and J shed 2 bases, with 11 bases lying between them. The CDR3 here is CASSWWRMQETQYF. The DNA of the CDR3 is TGTGCCAGCAGCTGGTGGAGAATGCAAGAGACCCAGTACTTC. Full variable domain (missing parts from reference TRBV5-8 and TRBJ2-5): EAGVTQSPTHLIKTRGQQATLRCSPISGHTSVYWYQQALGLGLQFLLWYDEGEERNRGNFPPRFSGRQFPNYSSELNVNALELEDSALYLCASSWWRMQETQYFGPGTRLLVL.

The V gene is TRBV18, the J gene TRBJ2-2; 9 positions agree with TRBD2. The trim removed 0 bases at V and 2 bases at J, leaving 10 bases unmatched. This CDR3 is 19 amino acids long. CDR1 is KGHSH and CDR2 is LQKENI in the germline V gene. The CDR3 DNA reads TGTGCCAGCTCACCACCCCCCAGGCTGACTAGCGGTAACACCGGGGAGCTGTTTTTT. This translates into CASSPPPRLTSGNTGELFF.

The CDR3 spells CASSDRTGGTDTQYF. In DNA, the CDR3 is TGTGCCAGCAGCGACCGGACAGGGGGCACAGATACGCAGTATTTT. V and J are TRBV9 and TRBJ2-3; TRBD1 agrees at 9 bases. The CDR3 contains 15 residues. The germline CDR1 and CDR2 sequences are SGDLS and YYNGEE. Trimming removed 3 bases from V and 1 base from J; junction bases left unmatched: 3.

As DNA, the CDR3 is TGTGCCACTAAGACAGACTCTAACTATGGCTACACCTTC. It yields the protein CATKTDSNYGYTF. The rearrangement uses TRBV6-1 and TRBJ1-2, with D possibly matching TRBD1 (5 bases). Looked up from germline, CDR1 is MNHNS and CDR2 is SASEGT. V lost 10 bases and J lost 0, with 12 bases in between. There are 13 residues in the CDR3.

This chain links TRBV7-6 with TRBJ2-1; maybe TRBD2 (5 bases). V lost 0 bases and J 0 bases, leaving 9 bases between the germline ends. This CDR3 has 16 amino acids. Germline CDR1 is SGHVS and CDR2 is FNYEAQ. The CDR3 spells CASSLAAGGSYNEQFF. The CDR3 DNA is TGTGCCAGCAGCTTAGCGGCAGGAGGCTCCTACAATGAGCAGTTCTTC.

The rearrangement uses TRBV7-6 and TRBJ2-3; D is undetermined. The germline V gene has CDR1 SGHVS and CDR2 FNYEAQ. Trimming cost V 3 bases and J 0 bases, with 10 bases left between them. The CDR3 length is 15 residues. The CDR3 spells CASSFRHLSTDTQYF. As DNA, the CDR3 is TGTGCCAGCAGCTTCAGACACCTCAGCACAGATACGCAGTATTTT.

The DNA of the CDR3 is TGTGCCAGCAGATATAGACAGGGCCTACGCGTTCGTCGGCAGTACTTC. It yields the protein CASRYRQGLRVRRQYF. V usage is TRBV5-6 and J usage is TRBJ2-7; 7 bases align to TRBD1. Germline trimming cut 5 bases from V and 9 bases from J; bases unmatched to any gene: 20. The CDR3 consists of 16 residues. Germline loops: CDR1 SGHDT, CDR2 YYEEEE.

The chain combines TRBV2 with TRBJ2-7; 8 bases line up with TRBD1. Germline CDR1 reads SNHLY; CDR2 reads FYNNEI. CDR3 size: 14 residues. V shed 7 bases and J 5 bases; nucleotides not matched to a gene: 10. The CDR3, as DNA: TGTGCCAGCACCTTCCGGGCAGGGGGCAACGAGCAGTACTTC. It yields the protein CASTFRAGGNEQYF.

The chain uses TRBV27 and TRBJ1-5; no firm D call. The V and J ends lost 3 bases and 7 bases respectively, with 7 bases between them. CDR3 size: 12 residues. From germline, CDR1 is MNHEY and CDR2 SMNVEV (reference sequence). CDR3 loop: CASSLEGQPQHF. The CDR3 DNA follows: TGTGCCAGCAGTTTGGAGGGCCAGCCCCAGCATTTT.